This passage covers 30 T cell receptor beta chains from one sample sequenced in a study of control samples from healthy donors and cancer patients. Repertoires were generated with immunoSEQ multiplex PCR, while TCRdb's copy carries only in-frame clones and drops some. The top ten hold 30% to 40% of the sample, which has about 120,000 clones, around 89% seen once. Sequencing was carried out using blood. These receptors came from a man aged 45-65 years in good health.

The chain combines TRBV27 with TRBJ2-7, with TRBD1 identical over 8 bases. Trimming at V came to 6 bases and at J to 4 bases, leaving 8 bases not matched to a gene. The CDR3 spans 14 residues. The germline V gene encodes CDR1 MNHEY and CDR2 SMNVEV (reference sequence). CDR3 in amino acids: CASSFITGGYEQYF. In DNA, the CDR3 is TGTGCCAGCAGCTTTATTACAGGGGGGTACGAGCAGTACTTC.

This chain connects TRBV5-4 to TRBJ2-2; D is uncertain. Per the germline V gene, CDR1 is SGHNT and CDR2 is YYREEE (reference sequence). Trimming removed 6 bases from V and 5 bases from J, with 11 bases in between. The CDR3 spans 13 residues. The CDR3 nucleotides are TGTGCCAGCATTCCCGGACGTACCGGGGAGCTGTTTTTT. As protein: CASIPGRTGELFF.

This CDR3 reads CSVAAPSYNEQFF. CDR3 bases: TGCAGCGTTGCGGCTCCCTCCTACAATGAGCAGTTCTTC. The chain employs TRBV29-1 and TRBJ2-1, with D hard to call. V was cut by 4 bases and J by 0 bases, with 7 bases left in between. Per the germline V gene, CDR1 is SQVTM and CDR2 is ANQGSEA. This CDR3 region has 13 residues.

The chain couples TRBV6-6 to TRBJ1-5; D perhaps matches TRBD1 (6 bases). V lost 11 bases, J lost 7 bases, and 18 bases lay in between. Germline loops: CDR1 MNHNY, CDR2 SVGAGI (reference sequence). The CDR3 loop spans 13 amino acids. CDR3 DNA: TGTGCCTGCTTCGGGGGGCCGGGGCAGCCCCAGCATTTT. This translates into CACFGGPGQPQHF.

The CDR3 sequence is CASSKGGTGGQETQYF. Here the CDR3 DNA reads TGTGCCAGTAGTAAGGGAGGGACAGGGGGCCAAGAGACCCAGTACTTC. This chain links TRBV19 with TRBJ2-5, with 11 bases that match TRBD1. Trimming removed 4 bases from V and 1 base from J; junction bases left unmatched: 5. The CDR3 has 16 residues. In germline, CDR1 is LNHDA, CDR2 SQIVND (reference sequence).

The chain uses TRBV6-5 and TRBJ1-5; a weak D match, TRBD1 (5 bases). V gave up 6 bases and J gave up 6 bases, with 12 bases separating them. The CDR3 is made up of 13 amino acids. Germline CDR1 MNHEY, CDR2 SVGAGI. CDR3 amino acids: CASSRGQGQPQHF. The CDR3 nucleotides read TGTGCCAGCAGCCGGGGCCAGGGTCAGCCCCAGCATTTT.

The CDR3: CASSEGQYNYGYTF. CDR3 sequence (DNA): TGTGCCAGCAGTGAAGGGCAGTATAACTATGGCTACACCTTC. The chain carries TRBV6-1 and TRBJ1-2; D remains unclear. The CDR3 is made up of 14 amino acids. The V gene's germline CDR1 is MNHNS and CDR2 SASEGT. Between the trimmed V and J ends, which lost 1 base and 1 base, there was a span of 7 bases.

V is TRBV14 and J is TRBJ2-3; the D gene could be TRBD1 or TRBD2 (5 bases each). Germline lookup yields CDR1 SGHDN and CDR2 FVKESK. Between the trimmed V and J ends, which lost 6 bases and 0 bases, there was a span of 16 bases. The CDR3 contains 16 residues. CDR3 in amino acids: CASRQLMGDSTDTQYF. In nucleotides, the CDR3 is TGTGCCAGCAGGCAATTGATGGGGGATAGCACAGATACGCAGTATTTT.

This clone has just a few counts. The V and J genes are TRBV9 and TRBJ2-5; tentatively, D is TRBD1 (6 bases). Germline assignment: CDR1 SGDLS and CDR2 YYNGEE. The length of the CDR3 is 13 residues. Trimming left V 0 bases short and J 6 bases short, with 9 bases between. The CDR3 bases are TGTGCCAGCAGCGTAGAACAGGGTCAGACCCAGTACTTC. The encoded protein is CASSVEQGQTQYF.

The CDR3 here is CASSPLVRAGTEAFF. The CDR3 DNA sequence: TGTGCCAGCTCACCACTCGTACGGGCTGGCACTGAAGCTTTCTTT. The rearrangement uses TRBV18 and TRBJ1-1; no clear D. Germline-derived CDR1 and CDR2 are KGHSH and LQKENI. V lost 1 base and J 4 bases, leaving 13 bases between the germline ends. The CDR3 has 15 residues.

This clone has only one observation. The V gene is TRBV6-6, the J gene TRBJ2-5; TRBD2 matches at 7 bases. V shed 0 bases, J shed 4 bases, and the junction held 2 bases outside the gene matches. The germline V gene has CDR1 MNHNY and CDR2 SVGAGI (reference sequence). This CDR3 comprises 14 residues. The CDR3 bases are TGTGCCAGCAGTTACTCCCGGACTAGAGAGACCCAGTACTTC. This sequence encodes CASSYSRTRETQYF.

The V gene is TRBV2, the J gene TRBJ1-1; the match to TRBD1 covers 7 bases. Germline V gene lookup returns CDR1 SNHLY and CDR2 FYNNEI. J was trimmed by 5 bases and V by 7 bases; bases with no gene match: 13. The CDR3 covers 15 residues. The CDR3 loop reads CASTKLQGRGTEAFF. The CDR3 nucleotides read TGTGCCAGCACAAAGTTACAGGGGCGGGGAACTGAAGCTTTCTTT.

V gene TRBV4-2 combines with J gene TRBJ1-5; D might be TRBD1 (5 bases). The CDR3 runs to 16 residues. Trimming took 0 bases from V and 6 from J, leaving 15 bases between them. Germline V gene data show CDR1 as LGHNA and CDR2 as YNFKEQ. The CDR3 reads CASSQDRLGGIQPQHF. The CDR3 region has the DNA TGTGCCAGCAGCCAAGATCGTCTTGGGGGGATTCAGCCCCAGCATTTT.

This clone showed up just once. V usage is TRBV5-1 and J usage is TRBJ1-1; D is unclear. CDR1 is SGHRS and CDR2 is YFSETQ in the germline V gene. The CDR3 loop spans 12 amino acids. Trimming removed 0 bases from V and 11 bases from J, with 11 bases in between. The CDR3 loop is CASSLGAREAFF. The CDR3 DNA reads TGCGCCAGCAGCTTGGGGGCACGGGAGGCTTTCTTT.

This chain links TRBV10-3 with TRBJ2-5, with TRBD1 matching over 9 bases. The trim removed 8 bases at V and 5 bases at J, leaving 6 bases unmatched. This CDR3 has 13 residues. Germline V gene lookup returns CDR1 ENHRY and CDR2 SYGVKD. The CDR3 DNA sequence: TGTGCCATCGGACAGGGGAAATCGGAGACCCAGTACTTC. This codes for CAIGQGKSETQYF.

The chain recombines TRBV18 with TRBJ2-1; tentative D call: TRBD2 (6 bases). The CDR3 totals 14 residues. Trimming left V 3 bases short and J 1 base short, with 7 bases between. Germline values: CDR1 KGHSH, CDR2 LQKENI. The CDR3 nucleotides read TGTGCCAGCTCACCGGCGGGGTCCTACAATGAGCAGTTCTTC. It yields the protein CASSPAGSYNEQFF.

The chain employs TRBV6-2 or TRBV6-3 and TRBJ2-7; D perhaps matches TRBD2 (6 bases). V was clipped by 6 bases and J by 0 bases, with 18 bases between them. Germline V gives CDR1 MNHEY, CDR2 SVGEGT. CDR3 length: 16 amino acids. CDR3 nucleotides: TGTGCCAGCAGCGGACTCGTCGGGACTGCCTCCTACGAGCAGTACTTC. Translating gives CASSGLVGTASYEQYF.

The chain recombines TRBV28 with TRBJ2-1, with no clear D. V dropped 5 bases and J dropped 4 bases, with 15 bases sitting between them. CDR1 and CDR2 (germline): MDHEN, SYDVKM. The CDR3 length is 15 residues. The CDR3 DNA sequence: TGTGCCAGCAGTAGACTCGGGCCTCGGTACAATGAGCAGTTCTTC. Protein product: CASSRLGPRYNEQFF.

The CDR3 protein is CASSHEAIAGGPAGEQFF. The CDR3 DNA follows: TGTGCCAGCAGCCACGAGGCGATAGCGGGGGGGCCGGCGGGTGAGCAGTTCTTC. The V call is TRBV3-1 (or the pseudogene TRBV3-2), the J call TRBJ2-1; the match to TRBD2 covers 11 bases. J lost 9 bases, V lost 3 bases, and 16 bases had no gene match. Germline CDR1 and CDR2: LGHDT and YNNKEL (reference sequence). The CDR3 covers 18 residues.

The chain has TRBV5-6 and TRBJ2-1, with 7 bases matching TRBD1. This CDR3 region has 17 residues. Germline V gene data show CDR1 as SGHDT and CDR2 as YYEEEE. V shed 4 bases and J 4 bases; nucleotides not matched to a gene: 14. CDR3 loop: CASSQKSTGTIYNEQFF. In nucleotides, the CDR3 is TGTGCCAGCAGCCAAAAATCGACAGGGACAATATACAATGAGCAGTTCTTC.

Comment on this clone: The germline gene is not matched at one end of the junction; a read error may be the cause. The chain uses TRBV13 and TRBJ2-2; TRBD1 aligns across 12 bases. The length of the CDR3 is 16 residues. Germline CDR1 is PRHDT and CDR2 is FYEKMQ (reference sequence). The CDR3 sequence is CANSSGTGGFLGELFF. The CDR3 DNA reads TGTGCCAACAGCTCGGGGACAGGGGGCTTTCTCGGGGAGCTGTTTTTT.

This sequence joins TRBV7-2 and TRBJ1-1; D is ambiguous. Germline V CDR1 and CDR2: SGHTA, FQGNSA. The germline V and J ends were trimmed by 5 bases and 2 bases, with 6 bases remaining between them. CDR3 length equals 12 residues. CDR3 region: CASSSANTEAFF. Here the CDR3 DNA reads TGTGCCAGCAGCAGCGCCAACACTGAAGCTTTCTTT.

The chain uses TRBV19 and TRBJ1-5; 7 bases line up with TRBD1. V lost 6 bases and J lost 3; bases outside the gene matches: 5. Per germline, CDR1 LNHDA and CDR2 SQIVND (reference sequence). The CDR3 totals 14 residues. CDR3 loop: CASRLTGNNQPQHF. DNA for the CDR3: TGTGCCAGTAGGTTGACAGGGAACAATCAGCCCCAGCATTTT.

The CDR3 loop reads CASRGRQGHGYTF. CDR3 DNA sequence: TGCGCCAGCAGGGGGAGACAGGGCCATGGCTACACCTTC. J is TRBJ1-2 and V is TRBV4-1, with 7 bases identical to TRBD1. Germline V gives CDR1 MGHRA, CDR2 YSYEKL. V lost 6 bases and J lost 6; bases outside the gene matches: 7. The CDR3 covers 13 residues.

The chain uses TRBV29-1 and TRBJ1-2; maybe TRBD1 (5 bases). V was clipped by 5 bases and J by 5 bases, with 12 bases between them. This CDR3 has 12 amino acids. The germline V gene encodes CDR1 SQVTM and CDR2 ANQGSEA. This CDR3 is CSVKGTGYGYTF. CDR3 nucleotide sequence: TGCAGCGTTAAGGGGACGGGGTATGGCTACACCTTC.

The count of this clone is one. The chain recombines TRBV7-9 with TRBJ1-1; tentative D call: TRBD1 (6 bases). This CDR3 has 14 residues. Per the germline V gene, CDR1 is SEHNR and CDR2 is FQNEAQ (reference sequence). Trimming pared 5 bases from V and 4 bases from J, leaving 14 bases between. Here the CDR3 reads CASSAQGLSTEAFF. In nucleotides, the CDR3 is TGTGCCAGCAGCGCCCAGGGGTTGAGCACTGAAGCTTTCTTT.

J is TRBJ2-7 and V is TRBV29-1, with 11 bases lining up with TRBD1. The length of the CDR3 is 16 residues. Trimming at V came to 6 bases and at J to 4 bases, leaving 14 bases not matched to a gene. Germline V gene sequence: CDR1 SQVTM, CDR2 ANQGSEA. The CDR3 protein is CSVAGLGGQGVYEQYF. The CDR3 DNA is TGCAGCGTAGCCGGCCTGGGGGGACAGGGGGTGTACGAGCAGTACTTC.

The V call is TRBV2, the J call TRBJ2-5; 7 bases agree with TRBD1. Trimming cost V 7 bases and J 5 bases; bases outside gene matches: 7. The CDR3 sequence is 13 residues long. Germline V gene lookup returns CDR1 SNHLY and CDR2 FYNNEI. Here the CDR3 reads CASNDRAVETQYF. The CDR3 region has the DNA TGTGCCAGCAATGACAGGGCGGTGGAGACCCAGTACTTC.

The rearrangement links TRBV6-5 to TRBJ1-4, with 9 nucleotides matching TRBD1. CDR1 and CDR2 (germline): MNHEY, SVGAGI. The CDR3 consists of 15 residues. J was trimmed by 5 bases and V by 5 bases; bases with no gene match: 6. CDR3 loop: CASSPRTGENEKLFF. DNA for the CDR3: TGTGCCAGCAGTCCTCGGACAGGGGAGAATGAAAAACTGTTTTTT.

This rearrangement joins TRBV29-1 to TRBJ1-2; D uncertain. The CDR3 has 13 amino acids. The V and J ends lost 3 bases and 1 base respectively, with 9 bases between them. Germline lookup yields CDR1 SQVTM and CDR2 ANQGSEA. The CDR3 sequence: CSVDLGFNYGYTF. The DNA for the CDR3 is TGCAGCGTTGATTTAGGTTTTAACTATGGCTACACCTTC.